This T cell receptor beta chain was identified in a study of blood T cell repertoires in COVID-19. Whole-study context: Samples taken during acute and convalescent COVID-19 were collected in the United States, Italy and Spain. Nucleic acid was either cDNA or gDNA, and it came from T cells, B-cell-depleted T cells, or PBMCs.

Germline loops: CDR1 SGHNT, CDR2 YYREEE (reference sequence). Losses at the gene ends were 4 bases for V and 4 bases for J; bases not matched to a gene: 7. The CDR3 has 15 amino acids. Under the authors' procedure: By means of reference gene primer amplification, nucleated cell counts were estimated. Clones were read by immunoSEQ multiplex PCR, and TCRdb kept only the in-frame ones, dropping some. The V and J calls and the clone size are those of that table, but D and trimming were determined from the DNA. This table has about 100,000 clones, about 86% appearing once. This TCR came from a human donor in a cohort sampled during active COVID-19. What was sequenced was peripheral blood. The chain joins TRBV5-4 to TRBJ2-2; 7 bases are a match to TRBD2. The CDR3 loop reads CASSREAGTTGELFF. As DNA, the CDR3 is TGTGCCAGCAGCCGGGAGGCGGGGACCACCGGGGAGCTGTTTTTT.